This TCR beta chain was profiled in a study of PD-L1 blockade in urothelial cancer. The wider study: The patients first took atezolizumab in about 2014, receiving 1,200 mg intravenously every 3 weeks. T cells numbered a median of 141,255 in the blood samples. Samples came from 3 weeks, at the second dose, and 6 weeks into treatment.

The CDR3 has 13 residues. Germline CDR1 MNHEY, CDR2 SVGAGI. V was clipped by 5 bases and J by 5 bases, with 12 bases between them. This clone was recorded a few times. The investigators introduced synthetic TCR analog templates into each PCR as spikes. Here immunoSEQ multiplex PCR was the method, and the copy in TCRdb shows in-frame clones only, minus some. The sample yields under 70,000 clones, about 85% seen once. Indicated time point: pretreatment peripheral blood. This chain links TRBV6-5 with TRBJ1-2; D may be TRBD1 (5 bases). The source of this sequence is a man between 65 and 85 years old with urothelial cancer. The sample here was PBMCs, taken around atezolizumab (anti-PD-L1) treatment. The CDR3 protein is CASSARVEYGYTF. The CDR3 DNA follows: TGTGCCAGCAGTGCCAGGGTTGAGTATGGCTACACCTTC.